This T cell receptor beta chain was identified during a study of shared clonotypes between healthy human individuals. Trimming left V 3 bases short and J 5 bases short, with 28 bases between. The CDR3 is 19 amino acids. Germline CDR1 and CDR2: KGHSH and LQKENI. TCRdb's table, derived via immunoSEQ multiplex PCR, lists solely in-frame clones and lacks some. In the table there are 2 million or so clones, around 95% of which are singletons. This TCR was sampled from a man younger than 30 in good health. The V call is TRBV18, the J call TRBJ1-1; D perhaps matches TRBD1 (5 bases). Sample: naive CD4+ T cells sorted from blood. Subset defined: CD45RA+ positively selected. The CDR3 region is CASSPLPVTQAGGGTEAFF. CDR3 coding DNA: TGTGCCAGCTCACCGCTCCCCGTAACTCAGGCAGGCGGGGGGACTGAAGCTTTCTTT.